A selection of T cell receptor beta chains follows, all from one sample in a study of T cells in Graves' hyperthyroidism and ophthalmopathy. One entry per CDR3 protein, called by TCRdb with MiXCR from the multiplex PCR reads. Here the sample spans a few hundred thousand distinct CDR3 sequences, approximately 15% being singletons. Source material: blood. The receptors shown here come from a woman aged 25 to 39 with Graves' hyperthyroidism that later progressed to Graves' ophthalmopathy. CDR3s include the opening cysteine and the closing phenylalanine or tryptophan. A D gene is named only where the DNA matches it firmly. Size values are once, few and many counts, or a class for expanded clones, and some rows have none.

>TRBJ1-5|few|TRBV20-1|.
CSARQNVYSNQPQHF
TGCAGTGCTAGACAGAACGTATATAGCAATCAGCCCCAGCATTTT
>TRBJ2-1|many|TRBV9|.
CASSVTTFGNYNEQFF
TGTGCCAGCAGCGTAACGACCTTCGGAAATTACAATGAGCAGTTCTTC
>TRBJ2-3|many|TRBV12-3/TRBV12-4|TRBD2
CASSGLAGENTDTQYF
TGTGCCAGCAGTGGACTAGCGGGAGAAAACACAGATACGCAGTATTTT
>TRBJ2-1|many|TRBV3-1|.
CASSRWSPGNEQFF
TGTGCCAGCAGCCGCTGGAGCCCCGGAAATGAGCAGTTCTTC
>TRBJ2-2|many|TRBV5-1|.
CASRGSYYTGELFF
TGCGCCAGCAGGGGAAGTTATTACACCGGGGAGCTGTTTTTT
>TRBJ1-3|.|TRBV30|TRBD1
CALPKATGSGNTIYF
TGTGCCTTACCAAAGGCGACAGGGTCTGGAAACACCATATATTTT
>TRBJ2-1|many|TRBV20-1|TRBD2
CSAPTSALMSSYNEQFF
TGCAGTGCTCCTACTAGCGCTTTAATGAGCTCCTACAATGAGCAGTTCTTC
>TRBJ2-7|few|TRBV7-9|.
CASSFDAAYEQYF
TGTGCCAGCAGCTTTGACGCAGCCTACGAGCAGTACTTC
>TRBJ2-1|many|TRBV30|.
CAWSPGRGPYNEQFF
TGTGCCTGGAGTCCGGGAAGGGGCCCCTACAATGAGCAGTTCTTC
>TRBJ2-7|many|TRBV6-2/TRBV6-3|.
CASILRGYEQYF
TGTGCCAGCATTTTGCGGGGCTACGAGCAGTACTTC
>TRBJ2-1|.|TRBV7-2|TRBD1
CASSTRQGINEQFF
TGTGCCAGCAGCACAAGACAGGGCATCAATGAGCAGTTCTTC
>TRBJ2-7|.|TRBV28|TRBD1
CASGTDSYYEQYF
TGTGCCAGTGGGACAGATTCTTACTACGAGCAGTACTTC
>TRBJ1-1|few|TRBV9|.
CASSVGPLGLNTEAFF
TGTGCCAGCAGCGTAGGTCCCTTGGGATTAAACACTGAAGCTTTCTTT
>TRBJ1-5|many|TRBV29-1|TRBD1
CSIRQGSNQPQHF
TGCAGCATCAGACAGGGTTCCAATCAGCCCCAGCATTTT
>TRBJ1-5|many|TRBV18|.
CASSPFGASNQPQHF
TGTGCCAGCTCACCATTTGGAGCGAGCAATCAGCCCCAGCATTTT
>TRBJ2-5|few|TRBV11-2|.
CTSSPGGGIETQYF
TGTACCAGCAGCCCCGGAGGAGGGATAGAGACCCAGTACTTC
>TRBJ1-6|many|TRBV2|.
CASSEQGPNSPLHF
TGTGCCAGCAGTGAGCAGGGGCCGAATTCACCCCTCCACTTT
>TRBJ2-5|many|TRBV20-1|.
CSADRTETQYF
TGCAGTGCAGACCGGACGGAGACCCAGTACTTC
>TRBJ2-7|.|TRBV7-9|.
CASSLATEVLYEQYF
TGTGCCAGCAGCTTAGCCACAGAGGTACTATACGAGCAGTACTTC
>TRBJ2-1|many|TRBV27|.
CASSPLTGGYDEQFF
TGTGCCAGCAGTCCCCTCACCGGGGGTTACGATGAGCAGTTCTTC
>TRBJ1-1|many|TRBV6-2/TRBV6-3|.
CASSSPGWVNTEAFF
TGTGCCAGCAGTTCCCCAGGGTGGGTGAACACTGAAGCTTTCTTT
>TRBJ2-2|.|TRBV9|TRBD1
CASSPPGTGDTGELFF
TGTGCCAGCAGCCCCCCCGGGACAGGCGACACCGGGGAGCTGTTTTTT
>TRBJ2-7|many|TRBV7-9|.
CASSPLGGPSYEQYF
TGTGCCAGCAGCCCCTTAGGGGGGCCCTCTTACGAGCAGTACTTC
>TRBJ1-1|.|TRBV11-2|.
CASSPEPLILAFF
TGTGCCAGCAGCCCAGAGCCCTTAATTTTGGCTTTCTTT
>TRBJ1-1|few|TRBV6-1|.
CASIFGPEAFF
TGTGCCAGCATTTTCGGGCCTGAAGCTTTCTTT
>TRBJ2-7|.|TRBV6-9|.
CASRAQVLYEQYF
TGTGCCAGCAGAGCACAGGTTCTCTACGAGCAGTACTTC
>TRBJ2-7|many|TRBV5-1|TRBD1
CASSFMGTVNEQYF
TGCGCCAGCAGCTTTATGGGGACAGTCAACGAGCAGTACTTC
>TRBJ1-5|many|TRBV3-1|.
CASSQDLTLNQPQHF
TGTGCCAGCAGCCAAGACCTAACCTTGAATCAGCCCCAGCATTTT
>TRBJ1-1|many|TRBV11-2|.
CASSSGAAGWNTEAFF
TGTGCCAGCAGCTCAGGGGCGGCAGGCTGGAACACTGAAGCTTTCTTT
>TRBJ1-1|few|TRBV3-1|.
CASTDGGYTEAFF
TGTGCCAGCACCGATGGAGGGTACACTGAAGCTTTCTTT
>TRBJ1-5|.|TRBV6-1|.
CASIQGNNQPQHF
TGTGCCAGCATCCAGGGGAACAATCAGCCCCAGCATTTT
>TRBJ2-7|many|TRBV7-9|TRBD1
CASSSGTGVDEQYF
TGTGCCAGCAGCTCCGGGACAGGGGTGGACGAGCAGTACTTC
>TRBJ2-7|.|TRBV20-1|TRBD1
CSAGAAGTGGYEQYF
TGCAGTGCGGGAGCCGCCGGGACAGGGGGGTACGAGCAGTACTTC
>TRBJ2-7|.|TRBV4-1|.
CASSRVRGGSYEQYF
TGCGCCAGCAGCCGGGTGAGGGGGGGCTCCTACGAGCAGTACTTC
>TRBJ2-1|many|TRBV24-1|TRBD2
CATSDQREGTYNEQFF
TGTGCCACCAGTGACCAGCGGGAGGGCACCTACAATGAGCAGTTCTTC
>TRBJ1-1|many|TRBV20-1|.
CSASGRGDRFQAFF
TGCAGTGCTAGTGGGCGAGGGGATCGCTTCCAAGCTTTCTTT
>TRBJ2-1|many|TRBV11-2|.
CASSLSALPSDEQFF
TGTGCCAGCAGCTTAAGTGCCCTCCCCAGCGATGAGCAGTTCTTC
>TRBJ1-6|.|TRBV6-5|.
CASSYSAGPSSPLHF
TGTGCCAGCAGTTACTCGGCAGGGCCAAGTTCACCCCTCCACTTT
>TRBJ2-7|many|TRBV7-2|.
CASSFADFLYEQYF
TGTGCCAGCAGCTTCGCCGACTTCCTCTACGAGCAGTACTTC
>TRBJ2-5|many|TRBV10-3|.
CAIRAQETQYF
TGTGCCATCAGGGCCCAAGAGACCCAGTACTTC
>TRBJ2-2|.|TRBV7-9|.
CASSLELGGVDTGELFF
TGTGCCAGCAGCTTAGAACTAGGGGGAGTGGACACCGGGGAGCTGTTTTTT
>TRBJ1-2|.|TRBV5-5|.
CASSETITYGYTF
TGTGCCAGCAGCGAGACCATAACGTATGGCTACACCTTC
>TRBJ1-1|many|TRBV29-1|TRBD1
CSVGGQAEAFF
TGCAGCGTTGGGGGACAGGCCGAAGCTTTCTTT
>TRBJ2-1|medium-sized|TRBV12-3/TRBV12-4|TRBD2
CASSSGTSANNEQFF
TGTGCCAGCAGTTCCGGGACTAGCGCTAACAATGAGCAGTTCTTC
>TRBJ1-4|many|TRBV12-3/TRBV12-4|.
CASSEDEKLFF
TGTGCCAGCAGCGAAGACGAAAAACTGTTTTTT
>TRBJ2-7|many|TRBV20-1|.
CSASTAASYEQYF
TGCAGTGCTTCCACGGCAGCGTCCTACGAGCAGTACTTC
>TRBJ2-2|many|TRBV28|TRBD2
CASSPGTSWAGELFF
TGTGCCAGCAGCCCCGGGACTAGCTGGGCCGGGGAGCTGTTTTTT
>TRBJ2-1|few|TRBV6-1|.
CASKAASSYNEQFF
TGTGCCAGCAAGGCGGCTAGCTCCTACAATGAGCAGTTCTTC
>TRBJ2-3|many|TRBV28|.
CASALLRDLSTDTQYF
TGTGCCAGCGCACTGCTCAGGGACCTAAGCACAGATACGCAGTATTTT
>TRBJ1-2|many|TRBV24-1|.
CATSLQGNVGYTF
TGTGCCACCAGTCTGCAGGGAAATGTGGGCTACACCTTC
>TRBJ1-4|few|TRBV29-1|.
CSVLDDGTWGEKLFF
TGCAGCGTTTTGGATGACGGGACATGGGGTGAAAAACTGTTTTTT
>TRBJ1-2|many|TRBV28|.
CATKTANYGYTF
TGTGCCACCAAGACAGCTAACTATGGCTACACCTTC
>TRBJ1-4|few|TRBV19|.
CASRVAGDEKLFF
TGTGCCAGTAGGGTCGCGGGCGATGAAAAACTGTTTTTT
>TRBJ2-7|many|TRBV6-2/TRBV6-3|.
CASSFWTGTTYEQYF
TGTGCCAGCAGTTTCTGGACAGGGACTACCTACGAGCAGTACTTC
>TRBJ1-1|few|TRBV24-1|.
CATCDPGRGTEAFF
TGTGCCACCTGTGATCCGGGAAGGGGCACTGAAGCTTTCTTT
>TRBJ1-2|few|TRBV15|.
CATSRENRGYTF
TGTGCCACCAGCAGAGAGAATAGGGGCTACACCTTC
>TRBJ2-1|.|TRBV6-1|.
CASSDYSTANEQFF
TGTGCCAGCAGTGACTATTCGACTGCTAATGAGCAGTTCTTC
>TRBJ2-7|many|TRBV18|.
CASSPGRYEQYF
TGTGCCAGCAGCCCGGGACGCTACGAGCAGTACTTC
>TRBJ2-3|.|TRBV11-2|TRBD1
CASIQEGQGADTQYF
TGTGCCAGCATCCAAGAGGGACAGGGTGCAGATACGCAGTATTTT
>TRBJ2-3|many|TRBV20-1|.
CSARDRSTDTQYF
TGCAGTGCTAGAGATCGGTCCACAGATACGCAGTATTTT